This record concerns one TCR beta chain sequence. No antigen is known for it. From germline, CDR1 is MNHNS and CDR2 SASEGT. The CDR3 has 13 amino acids. Trimming removed 1 base from V and 5 bases from J, with 7 bases in between. Time point specified: persistent/refractory GD, antithyroid drugs over 5 years with positive TRAb. RNA extracted from PBMCs served as the sequencing template. Blood from the periphery, nine milliliters in all, was drawn into EDTA tubes. This entry is derived from a study of regulatory T cells in long-lasting Graves disease. With iRepertoire HTBI primers and Arm-PCR of CDR3 regions, TCR beta libraries were built. Using its own MiXCR run on the multiplex PCR reads, TCRdb lists one record per CDR3 protein. The table records 350,000 to 450,000 distinct CDR3 sequences, about a fifth of them present only once. Study findings and constraints: Relative to new patients (966), persistent patients exhibited greater sharing of public clonotypes (over 2,500). TRBV28 was favored in persistent disease, as were TRBJ1-2 and TRBJ2-5.

The receptor was derived from a female donor with Graves disease. The sequences come from peripheral blood mononuclear cells (PBMCs), collected when the disease was refractory, from a patient treated with antithyroid drugs. The V call is TRBV6-1, the J call TRBJ2-3; no firm D call. In nucleotides, the CDR3 is TGTGCCAGCAGTGAAGAAATCCGAGATACGCAGTATTTT. It encodes CASSEEIRDTQYF.